The clone carrying this T cell receptor beta chain was seen a handful of times. Its target is not known. Unique molecular identifiers were built into the TCRbeta library. Using its own MiXCR run on the PCR reads, TCRdb lists one record per CDR3 protein. The repertoire consists of about 240,000 distinct CDR3 sequences, with roughly a quarter occurring once and the leading ten covering more than 2%. This record belongs to a study of T-cell reconstitution after alpha-beta-depleted transplantation in children. This CDR3 has 14 residues. The germline gives CDR1 SQVTM, CDR2 ANQGSEA. Trimming took off 7 bases at V and 5 bases at J, with 20 bases between the two ends. The study's findings and limits: Once a year had passed after transplant, T-cell counts and diversity came mostly from newly produced T cells.

The chain employs TRBV29-1 and TRBJ2-5, with TRBD1 as a possible D gene (6 bases). Here the sequenced sample was PBMCs, taken before TCRalphabeta/CD19-depleted stem cell transplant. The TCR originated in a girl aged 2 to 10 with Fanconi anemia, due to receive a stem cell transplant. This CDR3 reads CSGAPGDGRETQYF. As DNA, the CDR3 is TGCAGCGGTGCCCCAGGGGACGGCCGGGAGACCCAGTACTTC.